A single sample is the source of the 10 T cell receptor beta chains below, sequenced in a study of human T cells and chemical hapten exposure. One entry per CDR3 protein, called by TCRdb with MiXCR from the RACE reads. The sample includes 130,000 or so distinct CDR3 sequences, 8.5% to 9.5% seen only once; the top ten take around 1.9%. Regarding time point: healthy volunteer bleed at 2 weeks. RNA extraction used unfractionated whole blood as the source of total RNA. The sequencing input was whole blood. Every receptor here comes from a male donor in good health. Some clones in this sample may be carry-over from other donors' samples.

This clonotype was counted between two and nine times. The J gene is TRBJ1-6, the V gene TRBV20-1, with D possibly TRBD1 on 6 matching bases. The V end lost 5 bases, the J end lost 7 bases, and 18 bases lay between the germline ends. CDR1 DFQATT and CDR2 SNEGSKA come from the germline V gene (reference sequence). The CDR3 contains 15 residues. CDR3 nucleotides: TGCAGTGCTTGTTCAGGGGCGGTGGGCAATTCACCCCTCCACTTT. Translated, it gives CSACSGAVGNSPLHF.

This clonotype appeared a few times. The V gene is TRBV11-1, the J gene TRBJ2-1, with 10 bases identical to TRBD1. The CDR3 contains 17 residues. CDR1 and CDR2 from the germline V gene are SGHAT and FQDESV (reference sequence). The V and J ends lost 6 bases and 4 bases, in that order; junction bases with no gene match: 12. The CDR3 protein is CASRQPGQGSWYNEQFF. CDR3 in DNA: TGTGCCAGCAGGCAGCCGGGACAGGGGAGCTGGTACAATGAGCAGTTCTTC.

This chain links TRBV10-1 with TRBJ2-3, with 7 bases that match TRBD1. V lost 4 bases, J lost 9 bases, and 4 bases stayed unmatched. Germline CDR1 and CDR2: WNHNN and SYGVQD (reference sequence). This CDR3 is built from 12 residues. CDR3 amino acids: CASSGQGVTQYF. The CDR3 coding sequence is TGCGCCAGCAGTGGTCAGGGGGTGACGCAGTATTTT.

The V gene is TRBV6-2 or TRBV6-3, the J gene TRBJ1-1, with D possibly TRBD1 on 6 matching bases. The germline CDR1 and CDR2 sequences are MNHEY and SVGEGT. The CDR3 is 13 amino acids. Trimming took off 5 bases at V and 1 base at J, with 8 bases between the two ends. The CDR3 loop reads CASSTQGNTEAFF. CDR3 sequence (DNA): TGTGCCAGCAGTACACAGGGGAACACTGAAGCTTTCTTT.

In its sample, this clonotype was seen many times. This chain links TRBV11-2 with TRBJ1-5; no definite D call. The ends were cut back, 1 base at V and 0 bases at J, with 1 base in the middle. The CDR3 runs 13 residues. The germline V gene encodes CDR1 SGHAT and CDR2 FQNNGV. DNA of the CDR3: TGTGCCAGCAGCTTAGCTAGCAATCAGCCCCAGCATTTT. Translation gives CASSLASNQPQHF.

This rearrangement joins TRBV18 to TRBJ2-3; D unclear. The V end was cut by 8 bases, the J end by 6 bases, with 6 bases between. This CDR3 region has 10 residues. CDR1 is KGHSH and CDR2 is LQKENI in the germline V gene. The CDR3 bases are TGTGCCAGCCTAGGGGATACGCAGTATTTT. Its protein product is CASLGDTQYF.

This clonotype turned up a few times. This chain links TRBV10-3 with TRBJ1-2, with 7 positions matching TRBD1. Germline V lookup: CDR1 ENHRY, CDR2 SYGVKD. V shed 7 bases and J 5 bases; nucleotides not matched to a gene: 7. The CDR3 has 13 amino acids. CDR3 region: CAINPGTEYGYTF. Here the CDR3 DNA reads TGTGCCATCAACCCCGGGACAGAGTATGGCTACACCTTC.

This clonotype was observed a few times. The chain couples TRBV15 to TRBJ1-4, with 8 nucleotides matching TRBD1. Germline V gives CDR1 LNHNV, CDR2 YYDKDF (reference sequence). The V segment lost 3 bases and the J segment 7 bases; nucleotides outside the gene matches: 7. The CDR3 consists of 15 residues. The CDR3 nucleotides are TGTGCCACCAGCAGCGCAGGGGGCGTAGGTGAAAAACTGTTTTTT. Protein product: CATSSAGGVGEKLFF.

This clonotype was detected many times. This CDR3 reads CSARDQGNTEAFF. CDR3 nucleotide sequence: TGCAGTGCTAGAGATCAGGGGAACACTGAAGCTTTCTTT. The rearrangement links TRBV20-1 to TRBJ1-1; D might be TRBD1 (5 bases). CDR1 and CDR2 from the germline V gene are DFQATT and SNEGSKA (reference sequence). This CDR3 comprises 13 residues. V was cut by 0 bases and J by 1 base, with 6 bases left in between.

This clonotype was recorded at least ten times. This chain links TRBV7-6 with TRBJ1-6, with D unclear. V gave up 2 bases and J gave up 0 bases, with 17 bases separating them. This CDR3 is 19 amino acids long. Germline V gives CDR1 SGHVS, CDR2 FNYEAQ. The CDR3 DNA follows: TGTGCCAGCAGCTTAACAGTGTGGACGTTGAGCTCCTATAATTCACCCCTCCACTTT. This sequence encodes CASSLTVWTLSSYNSPLHF.